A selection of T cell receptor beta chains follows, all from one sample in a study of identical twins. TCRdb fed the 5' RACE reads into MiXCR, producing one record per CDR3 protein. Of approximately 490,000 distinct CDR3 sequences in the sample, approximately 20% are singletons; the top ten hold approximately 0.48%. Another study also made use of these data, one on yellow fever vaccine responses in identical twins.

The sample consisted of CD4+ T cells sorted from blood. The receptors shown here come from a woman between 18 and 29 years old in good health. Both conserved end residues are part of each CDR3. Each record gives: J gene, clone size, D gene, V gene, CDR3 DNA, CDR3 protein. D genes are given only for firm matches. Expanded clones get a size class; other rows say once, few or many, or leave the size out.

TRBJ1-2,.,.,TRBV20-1,TGCAGTGCTAGTAGCTCGGACCCAGGCGGCTACACCTTC,CSASSSDPGGYTF
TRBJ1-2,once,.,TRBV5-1,TGCGCCAGCAGCTTGGACCAGACGTACTATGGCTACACCTTC,CASSLDQTYYGYTF
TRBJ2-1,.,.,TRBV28,TGTGCCAGCAGTAAGTCAGGGGGGACTTACAATGAGCAGTTCTTC,CASSKSGGTYNEQFF
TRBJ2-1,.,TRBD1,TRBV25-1,TGTGCCAGCAGTGAAGGGGACAGGGGGCAGAATGAGCAGTTCTTC,CASSEGDRGQNEQFF
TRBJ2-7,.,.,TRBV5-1,TGCGCCAGCAGCCCTACGGGAGTGAACTACGAGCAGTACTTC,CASSPTGVNYEQYF
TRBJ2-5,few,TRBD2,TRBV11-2,TGTGCCAGCAGCCCCGGGGGGGGGCCCCAGACCCAGTACTTC,CASSPGGGPQTQYF
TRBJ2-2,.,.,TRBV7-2,TGTGCCAGCAGCAAAAGCGGCGGGTGGGACACCGGGGAGCTGTTTTTT,CASSKSGGWDTGELFF
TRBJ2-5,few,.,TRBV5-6,TGTGCCAGCAGCGATGACAGCAACCAAGAGACCCAGTACTTC,CASSDDSNQETQYF
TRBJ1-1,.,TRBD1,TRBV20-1,TGCAGTGCTAGAGATTGGGCAGGGGGTGGGAACACTGAAGCTTTCTTT,CSARDWAGGGNTEAFF
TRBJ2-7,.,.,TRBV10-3,TGTGCCATCAGTGAGACAAGCGGGTACTCCTACGAGCAGTACTTC,CAISETSGYSYEQYF
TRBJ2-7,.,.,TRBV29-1,TGCAGCGGCACATTGGGGGGGGCTGGGGAGCAGTACTTC,CSGTLGGAGEQYF
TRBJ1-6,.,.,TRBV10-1,TGCGCCAGCTTCCCCCGGTCACCCCTCCACTTT,CASFPRSPLHF
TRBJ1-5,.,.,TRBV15,TGTGCCACCAGCAGAGATCGGGTGGAGCCCCAGCATTTT,CATSRDRVEPQHF
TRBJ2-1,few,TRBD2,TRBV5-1,TGCGCCAGCAGGCCTACTAGCGGGGAATACAATGAGCAGTTCTTC,CASRPTSGEYNEQFF
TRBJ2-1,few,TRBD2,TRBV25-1,TGTGCCAGCAGTGAACACGAACTAGCGGGATTCTACAATGAGCAGTTCTTC,CASSEHELAGFYNEQFF
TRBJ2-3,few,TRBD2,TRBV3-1,TGTGCCAGCAGCCGGGGTAGCGGGGGGGCCGGAGATACGCAGTATTTT,CASSRGSGGAGDTQYF
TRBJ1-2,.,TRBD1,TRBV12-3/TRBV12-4,TGTGCCAGCATGGGGACAGGGGGTTATGGCTACACCTTC,CASMGTGGYGYTF
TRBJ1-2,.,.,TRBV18,TGTGCCAGCTCACCAGCTTCTCCTAATGGCTACACCTTC,CASSPASPNGYTF
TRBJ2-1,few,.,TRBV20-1,TGCAGTGCTACGCTAGCCTACAATGAGCAGTTCTTC,CSATLAYNEQFF
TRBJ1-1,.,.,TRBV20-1,TGCAGTGCTCCCCAGGCCTGGGACACTGAAGCTTTCTTT,CSAPQAWDTEAFF
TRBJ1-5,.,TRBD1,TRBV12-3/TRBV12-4,TGTGCCAGCAGTTTTTCACAGGGGGCGGAACAGCCCCAGCATTTT,CASSFSQGAEQPQHF
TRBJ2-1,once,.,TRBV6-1,TGTGCCAGCAGTGAGGGGGAGACGTACAGGGATGAGCAGTTCTTC,CASSEGETYRDEQFF
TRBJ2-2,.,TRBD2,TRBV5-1,TGCGCCAGCAGCCGGGAGACTAGCGGTACCGGGGAGCTGTTTTTT,CASSRETSGTGELFF
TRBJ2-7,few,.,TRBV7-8,TGTGCCAGCACCCCCCGGAGTGGCGCTTACGAGCAGTACTTC,CASTPRSGAYEQYF
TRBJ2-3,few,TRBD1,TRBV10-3,TGTGCCATCAGTGAGTCGATGGACAGGGAGCATGATACGCAGTATTTT,CAISESMDREHDTQYF
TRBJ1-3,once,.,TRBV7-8,TGTGCCAGCAGCCCGGACAGCCGCTCTGGAAACACCATATATTTT,CASSPDSRSGNTIYF
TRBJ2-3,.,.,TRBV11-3,TGTGCCAGCAGCTCCGATTTTCTTCTAACGCAGTATTTT,CASSSDFLLTQYF
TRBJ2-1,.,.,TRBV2,TGTGCCAGCAGTGAACTAGCTGGTAATAATGAGCAGTTCTTC,CASSELAGNNEQFF
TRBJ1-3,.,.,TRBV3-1,TGTGCCAGCAGCCCCCTACGGGGGCCTGGAAACACCATATATTTT,CASSPLRGPGNTIYF